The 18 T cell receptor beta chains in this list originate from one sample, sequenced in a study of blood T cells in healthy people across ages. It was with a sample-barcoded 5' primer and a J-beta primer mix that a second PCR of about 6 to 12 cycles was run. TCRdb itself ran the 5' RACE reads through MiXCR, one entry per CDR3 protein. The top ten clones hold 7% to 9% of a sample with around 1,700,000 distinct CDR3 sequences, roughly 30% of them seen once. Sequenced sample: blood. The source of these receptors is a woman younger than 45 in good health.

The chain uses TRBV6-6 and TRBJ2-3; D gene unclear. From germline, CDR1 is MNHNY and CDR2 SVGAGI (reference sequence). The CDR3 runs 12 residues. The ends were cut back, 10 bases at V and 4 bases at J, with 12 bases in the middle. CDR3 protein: CATSPVADTQYF. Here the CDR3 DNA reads TGTGCCACCAGCCCTGTTGCAGATACGCAGTATTTT.

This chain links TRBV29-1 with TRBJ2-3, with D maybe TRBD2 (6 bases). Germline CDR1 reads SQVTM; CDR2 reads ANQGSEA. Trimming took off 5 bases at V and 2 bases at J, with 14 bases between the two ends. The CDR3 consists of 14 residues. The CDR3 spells CSVNAGPYTDTQYF. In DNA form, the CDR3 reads TGCAGCGTTAATGCGGGACCCTACACAGATACGCAGTATTTT.

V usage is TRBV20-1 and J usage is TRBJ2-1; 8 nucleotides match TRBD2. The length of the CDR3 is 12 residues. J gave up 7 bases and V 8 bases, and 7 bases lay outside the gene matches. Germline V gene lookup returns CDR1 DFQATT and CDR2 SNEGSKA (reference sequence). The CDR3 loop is CSTRGGSNEQFF. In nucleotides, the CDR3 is TGCAGTACCCGGGGGGGGTCTAATGAGCAGTTCTTC.

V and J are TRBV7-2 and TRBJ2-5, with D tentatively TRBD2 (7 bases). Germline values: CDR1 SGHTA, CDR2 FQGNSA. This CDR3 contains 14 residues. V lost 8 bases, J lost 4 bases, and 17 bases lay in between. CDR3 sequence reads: CASRGGGQGETQYF. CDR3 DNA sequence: TGTGCCAGCCGGGGCGGGGGCCAGGGAGAGACCCAGTACTTC.

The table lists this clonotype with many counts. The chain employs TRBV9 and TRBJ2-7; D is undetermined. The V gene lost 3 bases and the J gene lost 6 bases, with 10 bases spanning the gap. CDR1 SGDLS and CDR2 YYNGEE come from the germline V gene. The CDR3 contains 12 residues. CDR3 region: CASSGEGSEQYF. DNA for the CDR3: TGTGCCAGCAGCGGAGAAGGGTCCGAGCAGTACTTC.

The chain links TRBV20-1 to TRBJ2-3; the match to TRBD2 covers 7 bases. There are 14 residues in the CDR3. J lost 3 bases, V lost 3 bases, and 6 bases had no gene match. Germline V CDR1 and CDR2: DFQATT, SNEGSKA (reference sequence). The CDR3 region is CSASGGRITDTQYF. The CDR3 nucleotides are TGCAGTGCTAGCGGGGGGAGAATAACAGATACGCAGTATTTT.

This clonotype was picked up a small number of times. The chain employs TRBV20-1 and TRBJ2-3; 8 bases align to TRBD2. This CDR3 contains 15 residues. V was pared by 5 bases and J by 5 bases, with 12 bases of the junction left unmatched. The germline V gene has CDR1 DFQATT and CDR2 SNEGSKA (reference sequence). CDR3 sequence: CSAPRSSGYKDTQYF. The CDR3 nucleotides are TGCAGTGCTCCCCGCTCTAGCGGGTATAAAGATACGCAGTATTTT.

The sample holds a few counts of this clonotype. The CDR3 here is CASGRGMAEAFF. For the CDR3, the DNA is TGTGCCAGCGGCCGGGGGATGGCTGAAGCTTTCTTT. The rearrangement links TRBV12-3 or TRBV12-4 to TRBJ1-1, with D perhaps matching TRBD1 (5 bases). The germline V and J ends were trimmed by 8 bases and 6 bases, with 13 bases remaining between them. This CDR3 spans 12 amino acids.

CDR3 protein: CASSLRATQETQYF. CDR3 sequence (DNA): TGTGCCAGCAGTTTACGGGCCACCCAAGAGACCCAGTACTTC. The chain is built from TRBV28 and TRBJ2-5, with D uncertain. Per germline, CDR1 MDHEN and CDR2 SYDVKM. Trimming removed 2 bases at V and 1 base at J, with 8 bases between. The CDR3 extends over 14 amino acids. Supplemented by reference TRBV28 and TRBJ2-5, the full variable domain reads DVKVTQSSRYLVKRTGEKVFLECVQDMDHENMFWYRQDPGLGLRLIYFSYDVKMKEKGDIPEGYSVSREKKERFSLILESASTNQTSMYLCASSLRATQETQYFGPGTRLLVL.

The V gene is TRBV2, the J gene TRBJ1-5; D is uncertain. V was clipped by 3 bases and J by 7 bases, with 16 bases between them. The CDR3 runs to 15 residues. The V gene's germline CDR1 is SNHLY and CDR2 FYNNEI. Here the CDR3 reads CASSESSRVGQPQHF. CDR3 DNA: TGTGCCAGCAGTGAGAGCTCAAGGGTAGGACAGCCCCAGCATTTT.

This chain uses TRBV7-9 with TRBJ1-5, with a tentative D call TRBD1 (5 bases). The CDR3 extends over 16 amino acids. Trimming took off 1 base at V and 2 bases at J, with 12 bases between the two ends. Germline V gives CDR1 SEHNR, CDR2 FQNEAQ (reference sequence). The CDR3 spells CASSLVGRRGNQPQHF. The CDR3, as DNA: TGTGCCAGCAGCTTAGTAGGTCGCAGGGGCAATCAGCCCCAGCATTTT.

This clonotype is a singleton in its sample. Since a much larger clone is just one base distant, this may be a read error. CDR3 loop: CASSQDWLGTRSSYNEQFF. CDR3 bases: TGCGCCAGCAGCCAAGATTGGTTGGGGACCCGCAGCTCCTACAATGAGCAGTTCTTC. This sequence joins TRBV4-1 and TRBJ2-1; D possibly uses TRBD1 or TRBD2 (5 bases each). This CDR3 has 19 amino acids. V lost 0 bases and J 0 bases, leaving 18 bases between the germline ends. The germline CDR1 and CDR2 sequences are MGHRA and YSYEKL.

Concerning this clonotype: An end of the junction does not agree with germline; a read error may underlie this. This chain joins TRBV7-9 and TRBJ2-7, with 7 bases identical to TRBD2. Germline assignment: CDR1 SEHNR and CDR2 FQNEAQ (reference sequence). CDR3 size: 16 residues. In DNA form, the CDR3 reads TGTGCCAGCAGCACACAGAGCGGGACGAGCTCCTACGAGGAGTACTTC. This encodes CASSTQSGTSSYEEYF.

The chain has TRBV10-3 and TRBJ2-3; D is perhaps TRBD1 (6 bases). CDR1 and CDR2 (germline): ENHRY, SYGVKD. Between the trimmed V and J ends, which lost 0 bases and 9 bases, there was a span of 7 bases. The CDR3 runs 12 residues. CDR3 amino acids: CAISESQGTQYF. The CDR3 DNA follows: TGTGCCATCAGTGAGTCCCAGGGGACGCAGTATTTT.

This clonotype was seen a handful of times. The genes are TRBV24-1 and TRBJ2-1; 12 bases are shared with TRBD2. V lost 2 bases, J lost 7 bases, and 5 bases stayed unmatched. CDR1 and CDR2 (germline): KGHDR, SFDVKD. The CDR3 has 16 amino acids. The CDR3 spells CATSDSLAGGPNEQFF. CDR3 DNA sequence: TGTGCCACCAGTGATTCCCTAGCGGGGGGGCCAAATGAGCAGTTCTTC.

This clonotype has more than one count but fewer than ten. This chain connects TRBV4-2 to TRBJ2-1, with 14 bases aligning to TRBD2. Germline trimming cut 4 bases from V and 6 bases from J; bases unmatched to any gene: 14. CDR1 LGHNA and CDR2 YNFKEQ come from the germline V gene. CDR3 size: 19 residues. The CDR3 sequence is CASSPTGTSGSFSLNEQFF. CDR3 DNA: TGTGCCAGCAGCCCCACCGGGACTAGCGGGAGTTTCTCCCTCAATGAGCAGTTCTTC.

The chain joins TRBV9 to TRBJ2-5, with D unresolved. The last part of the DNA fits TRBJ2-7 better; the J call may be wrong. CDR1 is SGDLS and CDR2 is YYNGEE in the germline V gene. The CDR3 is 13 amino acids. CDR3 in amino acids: CASSVTTVDEQYF. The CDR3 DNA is TGTGCCAGCAGCGTAACTACCGTCGACGAGCAGTACTTC.

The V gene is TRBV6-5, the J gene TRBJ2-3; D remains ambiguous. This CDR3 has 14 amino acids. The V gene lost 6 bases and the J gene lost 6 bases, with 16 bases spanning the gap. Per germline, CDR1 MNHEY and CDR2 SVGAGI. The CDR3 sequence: CASSPGGLPDTQYF. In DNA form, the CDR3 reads TGTGCCAGCAGCCCGGGCGGCCTTCCGGATACGCAGTATTTT.